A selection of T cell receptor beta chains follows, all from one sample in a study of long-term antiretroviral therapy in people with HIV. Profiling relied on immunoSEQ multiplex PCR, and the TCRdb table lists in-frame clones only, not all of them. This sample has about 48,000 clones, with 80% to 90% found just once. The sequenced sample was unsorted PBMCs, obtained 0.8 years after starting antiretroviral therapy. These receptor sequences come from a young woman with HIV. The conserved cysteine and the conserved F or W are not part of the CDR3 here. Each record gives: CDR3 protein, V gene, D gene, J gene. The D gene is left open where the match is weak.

CDR3aa: ASSQDSFSYNEQF
v_gene: TRBV4-1
d_gene: -
j_gene: TRBJ2-1

CDR3aa: ASSADGTGALYGYT
v_gene: TRBV2
d_gene: TRBD1
j_gene: TRBJ1-2

CDR3aa: SVEDAGRGSYEQY
v_gene: TRBV29-1
d_gene: TRBD1
j_gene: TRBJ2-7

CDR3aa: ASSLMRGGNQPQH
v_gene: TRBV28
d_gene: -
j_gene: TRBJ1-5

CDR3aa: ASSLPGTGAGYGYT
v_gene: TRBV28
d_gene: TRBD1
j_gene: TRBJ1-2

CDR3aa: ASSIEGTQPTDTQY
v_gene: TRBV19
d_gene: -
j_gene: TRBJ2-3

CDR3aa: ASSFSRGAGGGELF
v_gene: TRBV6-5
d_gene: -
j_gene: TRBJ2-2

CDR3aa: ASSDGLAGEVEQF
v_gene: TRBV6-4
d_gene: TRBD2
j_gene: TRBJ2-1

CDR3aa: ASSLAGGSSGELF
v_gene: TRBV6-6
d_gene: TRBD2
j_gene: TRBJ2-2

CDR3aa: ASSLLGRGEY
v_gene: TRBV27
d_gene: -
j_gene: TRBJ2-7

CDR3aa: ASSEDSSGRRTGELF
v_gene: TRBV6-1
d_gene: TRBD2
j_gene: TRBJ2-2

CDR3aa: ASSVPGSSST
v_gene: TRBV11-1
d_gene: -
j_gene: TRBJ1-2

CDR3aa: ASSLIGESEQY
v_gene: TRBV7-3
d_gene: -
j_gene: TRBJ2-7

CDR3aa: ASSLAQGGTGTSLDEQF
v_gene: TRBV7-8
d_gene: TRBD2
j_gene: TRBJ2-1

CDR3aa: ASSDGVGSYEQY
v_gene: TRBV25-1
d_gene: -
j_gene: -

CDR3aa: AISWTSGSSNYEQF
v_gene: TRBV10-3
d_gene: TRBD2
j_gene: TRBJ2-1

CDR3aa: ASNGAGGWDEQF
v_gene: TRBV6-1
d_gene: TRBD2
j_gene: TRBJ2-1

CDR3aa: ASSLTGQGNNQPQH
v_gene: TRBV28
d_gene: -
j_gene: TRBJ1-5

CDR3aa: ASSSDRGLSEKLF
v_gene: TRBV5-1
d_gene: TRBD1
j_gene: TRBJ1-4

CDR3aa: ASSSPFGGRTGNEQF
v_gene: TRBV11-3
d_gene: -
j_gene: TRBJ2-1

CDR3aa: ASSGRDTANNEQF
v_gene: TRBV7-9
d_gene: -
j_gene: TRBJ2-1

CDR3aa: ASSVNSNTEAF
v_gene: TRBV9
d_gene: -
j_gene: TRBJ1-1

CDR3aa: ASSEGNPYEQY
v_gene: TRBV10-1
d_gene: -
j_gene: TRBJ2-7

CDR3aa: ASSLAQGAVTGELF
v_gene: TRBV7-2
d_gene: TRBD1
j_gene: TRBJ2-2

CDR3aa: ASSFGLQGVLVHEQY
v_gene: TRBV5-6
d_gene: -
j_gene: TRBJ2-7

CDR3aa: ASSQDARGRSYGYT
v_gene: TRBV4-2
d_gene: TRBD1
j_gene: TRBJ1-2

CDR3aa: ASSLWGLDTIY
v_gene: TRBV7-2
d_gene: -
j_gene: TRBJ1-3

CDR3aa: ASKILRGGEKLF
v_gene: TRBV6-5
d_gene: -
j_gene: TRBJ1-4

CDR3aa: ASTVGGRAANYGYT
v_gene: TRBV5-1
d_gene: -
j_gene: TRBJ1-2

CDR3aa: ASRDRPYEQY
v_gene: TRBV2
d_gene: -
j_gene: TRBJ2-7

CDR3aa: ASWDFAPDYNEQF
v_gene: TRBV27
d_gene: -
j_gene: TRBJ2-1

CDR3aa: ATSRDGSGQGSGANVLT
v_gene: TRBV15
d_gene: -
j_gene: TRBJ2-6

CDR3aa: ASRPGLAGSGQY
v_gene: TRBV2
d_gene: TRBD2
j_gene: TRBJ2-7

CDR3aa: ARSCGGARACGEQY
v_gene: TRBV5-3
d_gene: -
j_gene: TRBJ2-7

CDR3aa: ASSSILTDTQY
v_gene: TRBV7-7
d_gene: -
j_gene: TRBJ2-3

CDR3aa: ASSPDGTPTSDTQY
v_gene: TRBV4-3
d_gene: -
j_gene: TRBJ2-3

CDR3aa: ASSPGQGSAGRQPQH
v_gene: TRBV5-1
d_gene: TRBD1
j_gene: TRBJ1-5

CDR3aa: ASSPQGGPGYQPQH
v_gene: TRBV18
d_gene: -
j_gene: TRBJ1-5

CDR3aa: ASSSPLTELYEQY
v_gene: TRBV7-9
d_gene: -
j_gene: TRBJ2-7

CDR3aa: ASSPTSVNTEAF
v_gene: TRBV7-3
d_gene: -
j_gene: TRBJ1-1

CDR3aa: ASSSIRGPGNTIY
v_gene: TRBV7-2
d_gene: TRBD1
j_gene: TRBJ1-3

CDR3aa: ASSDSDLSGRNTDTQY
v_gene: TRBV6-4
d_gene: TRBD2
j_gene: TRBJ2-3

CDR3aa: ASSSEGGRQY
v_gene: TRBV7-9
d_gene: TRBD2
j_gene: TRBJ2-7

CDR3aa: ASSPEGGRGETQY
v_gene: TRBV7-9
d_gene: TRBD2
j_gene: TRBJ2-5

CDR3aa: ASSSLAGGPDTQY
v_gene: TRBV27
d_gene: TRBD2
j_gene: TRBJ2-3

CDR3aa: ASSMGLQSYEQY
v_gene: TRBV19
d_gene: TRBD2
j_gene: TRBJ2-7

CDR3aa: ASSQEVGFYEQF
v_gene: TRBV14
d_gene: -
j_gene: TRBJ2-1

CDR3aa: ASSPRDGGRFYEQY
v_gene: TRBV7-2
d_gene: TRBD2
j_gene: TRBJ2-7

CDR3aa: ASSFRPLEAF
v_gene: TRBV28
d_gene: -
j_gene: TRBJ1-1

CDR3aa: ASSFIRDRGSGYT
v_gene: TRBV7-2
d_gene: TRBD1
j_gene: TRBJ1-2

CDR3aa: ASSLLGLAAYEQY
v_gene: TRBV18
d_gene: TRBD2
j_gene: TRBJ2-7

CDR3aa: ASSSGGTEAF
v_gene: TRBV7-6
d_gene: -
j_gene: TRBJ1-1

CDR3aa: ASSLRPPRDSDNEKLF
v_gene: TRBV5-1
d_gene: TRBD1
j_gene: TRBJ1-4

CDR3aa: SVVGQNYGYT
v_gene: TRBV29-1
d_gene: -
j_gene: TRBJ1-2

CDR3aa: ASGTAGTGANEKLF
v_gene: TRBV27
d_gene: TRBD1
j_gene: TRBJ1-4